One T cell receptor beta chain is described in this entry. What it binds is unknown. This sample is drawn from a study of Graves' ophthalmopathy and Graves' hyperthyroidism. The study amplified TCR beta CDR3 regions using RNA transcripts. In the first round, RT-PCR was carried out with HTBI primers, and a multiplex PCR formed the second round. Each CDR3 protein gets one entry after TCRdb re-called the multiplex PCR reads with MiXCR. The top ten clones hold roughly 7.4% of a sample with roughly 610,000 distinct CDR3 sequences, approximately 22% of them seen once. The CDR3 spans 17 residues. Germline V CDR1 and CDR2: MDHEN, SYDVKM. With 3 bases clipped from V and 5 bases from J, the junction kept 11 bases outside the gene matches. Study-wide results and limits: With a specificity of around 72% and a sensitivity of roughly 71%, the model predicted ophthalmopathy progression.

The rearrangement links TRBV28 to TRBJ2-7, with 12 bases matching TRBD2. Material: peripheral blood. This receptor was identified in a woman between 18 and 30 years old with stable Graves' hyperthyroidism. Some clones in this sample may be carry-over from other donors' samples. CDR3 sequence reads: CASSFILAGGVGDEQYF. In DNA, the CDR3 is TGTGCCAGCAGTTTTATACTAGCGGGAGGTGTAGGCGACGAGCAGTACTTC.